This TCR beta chain appears in the sequencing data of a study of T cells in Graves' hyperthyroidism and ophthalmopathy (dated by TCRdb to between 2017 and 2020). Regarding the research as a whole: Peripheral blood was sampled at the time of initial diagnosis, prior to any treatment. A discovery cohort of around 98 patients, roughly 40 with Graves' ophthalmopathy and about 60 with stable Graves' hyperthyroidism, was used to find distinguishing TCR V-J signatures. In roughly six Graves' hyperthyroidism patients, the study also compared T-cell repertoires from thyroid tissue with T-cell repertoires from blood. An independent validation cohort of around 19 hyperthyroidism patients and 15 or so patients who later progressed to ophthalmopathy tested prospective prediction of ophthalmopathy. After blood sampling, hyperthyroidism patients were treated with methimazole at a starting dose of 30 mg daily, and ophthalmopathy patients were treated with high-dose intravenous methylprednisolone. For training and testing, the roughly 93 patients in the discovery cohort were randomly divided in a 7:3 ratio. TCR Vbeta CDR3 sequencing of around 130 peripheral blood samples (43 ophthalmopathy, 70 to 85 hyperthyroidism and about 17 progressor patients) is reported in the paper. General study outcomes and caveats: A model built on a 13 V-J signature distinguished ophthalmopathy from stable hyperthyroidism, reaching 85% to 90% sensitivity and around 81% specificity in cross-validation and 80%/75% in testing. Most expanded thyroid clonotypes (frequency above 0.001) were also detected in blood, a finding suggesting that blood repertoires may reflect thyroid immune responses. In validation, the model predicted progression to ophthalmopathy with roughly 66% sensitivity and over 72% specificity, a median of approximately 6.5 months before onset. No statistical method was used to set the sample size in advance, and investigators knew the group allocation.

The CDR1 and CDR2 encoded by the germline V gene are MNHNS and SASEGT. Ends trimmed: V by 1 base, J by 1 base; bases unmatched to a gene: 3. The CDR3, from cysteine to phenylalanine, totals 15 residues. Only CDR3 DNA remains: 45 bases, in frame from the first base. The TCR beta CDR3 regions were amplified from RNA transcripts. For the first round of RT-PCR on the TCR CDR3, the HTBI primer set was used together with the Qiagen OneStep RT-PCR kit. Libraries were constructed in a second round of multiplex PCR, after which size selection and purification were performed. Libraries were sequenced paired-end with 100 bp reads on an Illumina HiSeq2000. As for the authors' bioinformatics: SOAPnuke was used to process the raw data, with reads discarded if the reads contained adapters or uncalled bases, had a mean Phred below 15, or lacked an exact constant-primer or identifier match. High-quality paired reads were merged with COPE v1.2.5, and unique nucleotide sequences were defined as clonotypes. MiTCR v1.1 was used to align clonotypes to the IMGT TRBV, TRBD and TRBJ reference segments. The analysis was restricted to V-J combinations with a frequency above 0.0001, which together covered 99% to 99.2% of the repertoires. The TCS score was defined as the ratio of F50 (clonal expansion) to E x V (chaos), calculated using BLOSUM62-based TCRdist between CDR3 peptides within each V-J. Welch's t-statistics and random forest reduced several hundred V-J features to roughly 13, which were used in a naive Bayes classifier (R e1071). The Morisita-Horn index was used to measure how similar the thyroid and blood repertoires were. Clones were called with MiXCR by TCRdb after fastp trimmed the public reads at Q25, and only in-frame beta chains were retained. Each record represents a unique CDR3 protein, reported with the most common genes and DNA among its rows. TCRdb's processing, not the authors' own work, is the source of the V and J calls. Here the sample has approximately 610,000 distinct CDR3 sequences; roughly 15% occur a single time. Of the sample, about 4.5% is held by the ten largest clones.

Ophthalmopathy patients had moderately to severely active disease, Clinical Activity Score of at least 3, NOSPECS grade of at least 4, and duration under 3 months. Exclusion was applied to patients with uncontrolled infections, other autoimmune diseases, pregnancy or lactation. Diagnoses were established on the basis of clinical symptoms, serum thyroxine and TRAb, thyroid ultrasound, and orbital computed tomography. Ficoll-Paque density gradient centrifugation was used to isolate PBMCs from about 9 ml of fresh peripheral blood. Trizol reagent was used to extract total RNA, and RNA quality was then checked on an Agilent 2100 Bioanalyzer. This clonotype has at least ten counts. Which antigen it targets is not known. No base quality information exists; no much larger clone differs at one position.

The sample consisted of blood. This TCR came from a woman in her 40s with Graves' ophthalmopathy. The receptor chain draws on TRBV6-1 and TRBJ1-1, with 7 bases matching TRBD1. At the DNA level, the sequence is TGTGCCAGCAGTGAAGGGGCAGGGGGGAACACTGAAGCTTTCTTT. The resulting protein is CASSEGAGGNTEAFF.